This TCR beta chain was found in a study of cytomegalovirus exposure and HLA in healthy donors. As to this clone: Its cognate antigen is unknown. One junction end disagrees with the germline gene, perhaps due to a read error.

Vbeta (60) and Jbeta (13) primers were used in the PCR. TCRdb's table, derived via immunoSEQ multiplex PCR, lists solely in-frame clones and lacks some. The profile shows 85,000 to 95,000 clones, about 60% of them singletons. Study-level findings and limits: A classifier reportedly called cytomegalovirus status with high sensitivity and specificity. The productive fraction for most TCR beta V segments was about 90% or about 30% in an earlier analysis. In most subjects, TCR beta sequences reportedly gave accurate predictions of HLA-A and HLA-B alleles.

The germline V gene encodes CDR1 LNHDA and CDR2 SQIVND (reference sequence). This CDR3 contains 15 residues. Source material: PBMCs. The receptor comes from a woman in her 30s in good health and CMV-seronegative. The J gene is TRBJ2-1, the V gene TRBV19; 9 bases align to TRBD1. CDR3 in DNA: TGTGCCAGTAGTCCCGGGACAGGGCCTAACAATGAGCGGTTCTTC. This sequence encodes CASSPGTGPNNERFF.